One sample yielded the 5 T cell receptor beta chains listed below, sequenced in a study of T cells in localized non-small cell lung cancer. Profiling relied on immunoSEQ multiplex PCR, and the TCRdb table lists in-frame clones only, not all of them. The profile shows more than 45,000 clones, about nine tenths of them singletons. This material consisted of peripheral blood, taken before any cancer treatment. The origin of the receptors is a male donor older than 55 with stage III squamous cell lung carcinoma.

The V gene is TRBV6-5, the J gene TRBJ2-3, with D perhaps TRBD2 (5 bases). CDR1 is MNHEY and CDR2 is SVGAGI in the germline V gene. The CDR3 has 16 amino acids. The ends were cut back, 4 bases at V and 4 bases at J, with 18 bases in the middle. The CDR3 is CASSSERASRADTQYF. CDR3 nucleotide sequence: TGTGCCAGCAGTTCAGAGAGGGCCTCTAGGGCAGATACGCAGTATTTT.

This sequence joins TRBV29-1 and TRBJ1-4; TRBD1 might be the D (6 bases). Trimming cost V 6 bases and J 8 bases, with 16 bases left between them. Germline V lookup: CDR1 SQVTM, CDR2 ANQGSEA. The CDR3 covers 13 residues. The CDR3 sequence is CSVRGTKEEKLFF. In DNA, the CDR3 is TGCAGCGTGCGAGGGACAAAGGAGGAAAAACTGTTTTTT.

A note on this clone: Within the sample, other DNA sequences also encode this same CDR3. The CDR3 DNA sequence: TGTGCCAGCAGTTACGCTGGGTGGCGGACTGAAGCTTTCTTT. Its translation is CASSYAGWRTEAFF. The chain couples TRBV6-5 to TRBJ1-1; D is uncertain. The germline V and J ends were trimmed by 2 bases and 5 bases, with 12 bases remaining between them. The CDR3 length is 14 residues. Germline V gene lookup returns CDR1 MNHEY and CDR2 SVGAGI.

The chain joins TRBV5-1 to TRBJ1-1; D possibly corresponds to TRBD1 (6 bases). Per the germline V gene, CDR1 is SGHRS and CDR2 is YFSETQ. The CDR3 covers 14 residues. The germline V and J ends were trimmed by 2 bases and 0 bases, with 8 bases remaining between them. The CDR3 protein is CASSFWDMNTEAFF. In DNA, the CDR3 is TGCGCCAGCAGCTTTTGGGACATGAACACTGAAGCTTTCTTT.

This sequence joins TRBV18 and TRBJ2-7; D is perhaps TRBD1 or TRBD2 (7 bases each). Germline CDR1 reads KGHSH; CDR2 reads LQKENI. V lost 4 bases and J 6 bases, leaving 13 bases between the germline ends. The CDR3 runs to 13 residues. The CDR3 loop is CASSRQGEGEQYF. CDR3 nucleotides: TGTGCCAGCTCACGTCAGGGGGAGGGCGAGCAGTACTTC. The full variable domain, rest sourced from reference TRBV18 and TRBJ2-7, is NAGVMQNPRHLVRRRGQEARLRCSPMKGHSHVYWYRQLPEEGLKFMVYLQKENIIDESGMPKERFSAEFPKEGPSILRIQQVVRGDSAAYFCASSRQGEGEQYFGPGTRLTVT.